Listed below are T cell receptor beta chains from one sample, sequenced in a study of blood T cell repertoires in COVID-19. The protocol was immunoSEQ multiplex PCR, while the TCRdb copy is restricted to in-frame clones and leaves out a portion. The sample contains about 86,000 clones, around 85% of which appear only once. Source material: peripheral blood. These receptors were obtained from an older man with acute or convalescent COVID-19. The CDR3 runs from the conserved cysteine through the conserved F or W. Each record gives: J gene, clone size, D gene, V gene, CDR3 protein, CDR3 DNA. A D gene is named only where the DNA matches it firmly. Rows give clone size only sometimes, using once, few, many, or a class for an expanded clone.

J gene: TRBJ1-6; clone size: -; D gene: TRBD1; V gene: TRBV28; CDR3 protein: CASSSGQEGSPLHF; CDR3 DNA: TGTGCCAGCAGTTCGGGACAGGAGGGTTCACCCCTCCACTTT
J gene: TRBJ1-2; clone size: -; D gene: TRBD1; V gene: TRBV19; CDR3 protein: CASSIGTAVNYGYTF; CDR3 DNA: TGTGCCAGTAGTATCGGGACAGCAGTGAACTATGGCTACACCTTC
J gene: TRBJ1-6; clone size: -; D gene: TRBD1; V gene: TRBV7-9; CDR3 protein: CASRFQGELSPLHF; CDR3 DNA: TGTGCCAGCAGATTTCAGGGGGAACTTTCACCCCTCCACTTT
J gene: TRBJ2-3; clone size: -; D gene: -; V gene: TRBV2; CDR3 protein: CASSQDGQGYF; CDR3 DNA: TGTGCCAGCAGTCAGGACGGCCAGGGGTATTTT
J gene: TRBJ1-3; clone size: -; D gene: -; V gene: TRBV2; CDR3 protein: CASSARTSGNTIYF; CDR3 DNA: TGTGCCAGCAGTGCCAGGACATCTGGAAACACCATATATTTT
J gene: TRBJ2-1; clone size: -; D gene: TRBD1; V gene: TRBV14; CDR3 protein: CASSQARAQGGYNEQFF; CDR3 DNA: TGTGCCAGCAGCCAAGCTCGAGCACAGGGGGGATACAATGAGCAGTTCTTC
J gene: TRBJ1-2; clone size: -; D gene: -; V gene: TRBV6-5; CDR3 protein: CASGDSEIYGYTF; CDR3 DNA: TGTGCCAGCGGAGACAGTGAGATCTATGGCTACACCTTC
J gene: TRBJ1-2; clone size: once; D gene: TRBD1; V gene: TRBV6-5; CDR3 protein: CASGQGASGYTF; CDR3 DNA: TGTGCCAGTGGACAGGGGGCGTCCGGCTACACCTTC
J gene: TRBJ2-1; clone size: -; D gene: -; V gene: TRBV6-2/TRBV6-3; CDR3 protein: CASTPARVRLNEQFF; CDR3 DNA: TGTGCCAGCACCCCTGCGAGGGTCCGGCTCAATGAGCAGTTCTTC
J gene: TRBJ2-7; clone size: few; D gene: TRBD2; V gene: TRBV7-2; CDR3 protein: CASSSGLAGVEQYF; CDR3 DNA: TGTGCCAGCAGCTCGGGACTAGCGGGGGTCGAGCAGTACTTC
J gene: TRBJ2-3; clone size: -; D gene: -; V gene: TRBV6-1; CDR3 protein: CASSEGLDGADTQYF; CDR3 DNA: TGTGCCAGCAGTGAAGGACTAGACGGCGCAGATACGCAGTATTTT
J gene: TRBJ1-4; clone size: -; D gene: -; V gene: TRBV12-3/TRBV12-4; CDR3 protein: CASGVNEKLFF; CDR3 DNA: TGTGCCAGCGGAGTTAATGAAAAACTGTTTTTT
J gene: TRBJ1-1; clone size: -; D gene: -; V gene: TRBV19; CDR3 protein: CASSAQGDTEAFF; CDR3 DNA: TGTGCCAGTAGTGCCCAGGGTGACACTGAAGCTTTCTTT
J gene: TRBJ2-1; clone size: -; D gene: TRBD1; V gene: TRBV12-3/TRBV12-4; CDR3 protein: CASSDRGLNEQFF; CDR3 DNA: TGTGCCAGCAGTGACAGGGGGCTAAATGAGCAGTTCTTC
J gene: TRBJ2-2; clone size: -; D gene: TRBD2; V gene: TRBV4-1; CDR3 protein: CASSQDPSGGPRAGELFF; CDR3 DNA: TGCGCCAGCAGCCAAGATCCTAGCGGGGGGCCCAGGGCCGGGGAGCTGTTTTTT
J gene: TRBJ1-1; clone size: few; D gene: -; V gene: TRBV10-3; CDR3 protein: CAISPDRKNTEAFF; CDR3 DNA: TGTGCCATCAGTCCCGACAGAAAGAACACTGAAGCTTTCTTT
J gene: TRBJ2-3; clone size: -; D gene: TRBD2; V gene: TRBV7-2; CDR3 protein: CASSTLGLGGTDTQYF; CDR3 DNA: TGTGCCAGCAGCACTCTGGGACTAGGGGGAACAGATACGCAGTATTTT
J gene: TRBJ2-3; clone size: -; D gene: -; V gene: TRBV5-4; CDR3 protein: CAAGATDTQYF; CDR3 DNA: TGTGCGGCGGGTGCAACAGATACGCAGTATTTT
J gene: TRBJ2-5; clone size: few; D gene: TRBD2; V gene: TRBV5-1; CDR3 protein: CASSLEGGGQETQYF; CDR3 DNA: TGCGCCAGCAGCTTGGAGGGCGGGGGGCAAGAGACCCAGTACTTC
J gene: TRBJ1-2; clone size: once; D gene: TRBD1; V gene: TRBV23-1; CDR3 protein: CASSRDRGQNYGYTF; CDR3 DNA: TGCGCCAGCAGTCGTGACAGGGGTCAGAACTATGGCTACACCTTC
J gene: TRBJ1-1; clone size: few; D gene: -; V gene: TRBV10-2; CDR3 protein: CASRTPGRVMNTEAFF; CDR3 DNA: TGCGCCAGTCGGACACCTGGGAGGGTCATGAACACTGAAGCTTTCTTT
J gene: TRBJ2-6; clone size: -; D gene: -; V gene: TRBV4-1; CDR3 protein: CASSQVPSNGGANVLTF; CDR3 DNA: TGCGCCAGCAGCCAAGTCCCTTCTAACGGGGGGGCCAACGTCCTGACTTTC
J gene: TRBJ2-3; clone size: -; D gene: -; V gene: TRBV5-6; CDR3 protein: CASSQYNGGPDTQYF; CDR3 DNA: TGTGCCAGCAGCCAATACAACGGGGGACCAGATACGCAGTATTTT
J gene: TRBJ1-2; clone size: -; D gene: TRBD1; V gene: TRBV27; CDR3 protein: CASSSGTGGPNNYGYTF; CDR3 DNA: TGTGCCAGCAGCTCCGGGACAGGGGGCCCCAATAACTATGGCTACACCTTC
J gene: TRBJ1-2; clone size: -; D gene: -; V gene: TRBV14; CDR3 protein: CASSQVGVNYGYTF; CDR3 DNA: TGTGCCAGCAGCCAAGTAGGAGTTAACTATGGCTACACCTTC
J gene: TRBJ1-5; clone size: -; D gene: -; V gene: TRBV5-1; CDR3 protein: CASSFGWEPQHF; CDR3 DNA: TGCGCCAGCAGCTTCGGGTGGGAGCCCCAGCATTTT
J gene: TRBJ1-2; clone size: -; D gene: TRBD1; V gene: TRBV9; CDR3 protein: CASSLRGTGLLNYGYTF; CDR3 DNA: TGTGCCAGCAGCCTACGAGGGACAGGGCTACTAAACTATGGCTACACCTTC
J gene: TRBJ2-3; clone size: -; D gene: TRBD1; V gene: TRBV4-1; CDR3 protein: CASSPRTGGLTDTQYF; CDR3 DNA: TGCGCCAGCAGCCCTAGGACAGGGGGCTTAACAGATACGCAGTATTTT
J gene: TRBJ2-1; clone size: -; D gene: TRBD2; V gene: TRBV7-9; CDR3 protein: CASSLVRGERNEQFF; CDR3 DNA: TGTGCCAGCAGCTTAGTGCGGGGGGAGAGAAATGAGCAGTTCTTC
J gene: TRBJ1-5; clone size: -; D gene: TRBD1; V gene: TRBV27; CDR3 protein: CASSSLQGAYQPQHF; CDR3 DNA: TGTGCCAGCAGTTCCTTACAGGGGGCTTATCAGCCCCAGCATTTT
J gene: TRBJ2-1; clone size: -; D gene: TRBD2; V gene: TRBV2; CDR3 protein: CASTASGGLDEQFF; CDR3 DNA: TGTGCCAGCACGGCTAGCGGGGGGTTAGATGAGCAGTTCTTC
J gene: TRBJ1-6; clone size: -; D gene: TRBD1; V gene: TRBV5-1; CDR3 protein: CASGLGQLNSPLHF; CDR3 DNA: TGCGCCAGCGGATTGGGACAGCTCAATTCACCCCTCCACTTT
J gene: TRBJ1-1; clone size: once; D gene: -; V gene: TRBV6-5; CDR3 protein: CASNAERFTEAFF; CDR3 DNA: TGTGCCAGCAACGCCGAACGGTTCACTGAAGCTTTCTTT
J gene: TRBJ2-1; clone size: few; D gene: -; V gene: TRBV7-9; CDR3 protein: CASSPTQGHGRDEQFF; CDR3 DNA: TGTGCCAGCAGCCCAACCCAGGGACACGGAAGGGATGAGCAGTTCTTC
J gene: TRBJ1-2; clone size: once; D gene: -; V gene: TRBV5-5; CDR3 protein: CASSSDIPRGYGYTF; CDR3 DNA: TGTGCCAGCAGCTCGGACATACCTAGGGGCTATGGCTACACCTTC
J gene: TRBJ1-3; clone size: -; D gene: -; V gene: TRBV3-1/TRBV3-2; CDR3 protein: CASSLGGGDTIYF; CDR3 DNA: TGTGCCAGCAGCCTGGGAGGAGGGGACACCATATATTTT
J gene: TRBJ1-1; clone size: -; D gene: TRBD1; V gene: TRBV27; CDR3 protein: CASSPGQLNTEAFF; CDR3 DNA: TGTGCCAGCAGTCCGGGACAGTTGAACACTGAAGCTTTCTTT
J gene: TRBJ1-1; clone size: -; D gene: -; V gene: TRBV21-1; CDR3 protein: CASSGQDRPLNTEAFF; CDR3 DNA: TGTGCCAGCAGCGGTCAGGACAGGCCCTTGAACACTGAAGCTTTCTTT
J gene: TRBJ2-1; clone size: once; D gene: -; V gene: TRBV7-9; CDR3 protein: CASRTGSNEQFF; CDR3 DNA: TGTGCCAGCAGGACTGGGAGCAATGAGCAGTTCTTC
J gene: TRBJ1-2; clone size: -; D gene: -; V gene: TRBV11-2; CDR3 protein: CASSFGRDGGYTF; CDR3 DNA: TGTGCCAGCAGCTTTGGGAGGGACGGGGGCTACACCTTC
J gene: TRBJ2-1; clone size: -; D gene: -; V gene: TRBV9; CDR3 protein: CASSPGAPYNEQFF; CDR3 DNA: TGTGCCAGCAGCCCAGGGGCCCCTTACAATGAGCAGTTCTTC
J gene: TRBJ2-1; clone size: -; D gene: -; V gene: TRBV29-1; CDR3 protein: CSVGGARDEQFF; CDR3 DNA: TGCAGCGTTGGTGGGGCTAGGGATGAGCAGTTCTTC
J gene: TRBJ2-1; clone size: -; D gene: -; V gene: TRBV28; CDR3 protein: CASSPLGAGSYNEQFF; CDR3 DNA: TGTGCCAGCAGTCCCTTAGGAGCAGGGTCCTACAATGAGCAGTTCTTC
J gene: TRBJ1-5; clone size: -; D gene: TRBD1; V gene: TRBV30; CDR3 protein: CACRDRGDQPQHF; CDR3 DNA: TGTGCCTGTAGGGACAGGGGGGACCAGCCCCAGCATTTT
J gene: TRBJ1-5; clone size: -; D gene: -; V gene: TRBV19; CDR3 protein: CASSEFTGGNQPQHF; CDR3 DNA: TGTGCCAGTAGTGAGTTTACAGGAGGGAATCAGCCCCAGCATTTT